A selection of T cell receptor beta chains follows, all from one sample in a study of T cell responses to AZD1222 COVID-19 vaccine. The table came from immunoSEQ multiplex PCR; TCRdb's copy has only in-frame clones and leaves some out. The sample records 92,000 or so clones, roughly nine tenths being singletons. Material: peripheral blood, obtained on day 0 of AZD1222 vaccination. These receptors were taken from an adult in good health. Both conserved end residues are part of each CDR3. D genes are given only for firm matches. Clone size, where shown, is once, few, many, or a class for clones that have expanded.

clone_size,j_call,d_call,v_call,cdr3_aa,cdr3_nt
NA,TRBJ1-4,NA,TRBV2,CASRDDNEKLFF,TGTGCCAGCAGGGACGATAATGAAAAACTGTTTTTT
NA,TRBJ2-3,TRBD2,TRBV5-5,CASSSPLGGEVSDTQYF,TGTGCCAGCAGCTCCCCTTTGGGGGGGGAAGTCTCAGATACGCAGTATTTT
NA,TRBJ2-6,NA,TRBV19,CASSIVLSGANVLTF,TGTGCCAGTAGTATAGTGCTCTCTGGGGCCAACGTCCTGACTTTC
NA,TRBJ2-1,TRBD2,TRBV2,CASSEQRGSRAEQFF,TGTGCCAGCAGTGAACAGCGGGGGAGTCGTGCTGAGCAGTTCTTC
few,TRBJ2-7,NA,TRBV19,CASSIGAGAGYEQYF,TGTGCCAGTAGTATAGGGGCAGGGGCTGGCTACGAGCAGTACTTC
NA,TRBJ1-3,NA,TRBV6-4,CASSDRDFLYDLSGNTIYF,TGTGCCAGCAGTGACCGAGACTTCCTTTACGATCTCTCTGGAAACACCATATATTTT
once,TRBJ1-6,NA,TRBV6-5,CASSRTRPYNSPLHF,TGTGCCAGCAGTAGGACTAGACCGTACAATTCACCCCTCCACTTT
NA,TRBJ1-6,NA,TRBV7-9,CASSLGQEYSPLHF,TGTGCCAGCAGCTTAGGACAGGAGTATTCACCCCTCCACTTT
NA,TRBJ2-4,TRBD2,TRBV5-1,CASSFSDLAGGIAKNIQYF,TGCGCCAGCAGCTTTTCGGATCTAGCGGGGGGTATAGCCAAAAACATTCAGTACTTC
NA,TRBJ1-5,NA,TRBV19,CASSPQGRGNQPQHF,TGTGCCAGTAGTCCTCAGGGTAGGGGCAATCAGCCCCAGCATTTT
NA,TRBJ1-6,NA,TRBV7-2,CASSKRWKSNSPLHF,TGTGCCAGCAGCAAAAGATGGAAGAGCAATTCACCCCTCCACTTT
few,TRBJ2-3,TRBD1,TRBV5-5,CASSSAGTGAPLLTDTQYF,TGTGCCAGCAGCTCAGCCGGGACAGGGGCCCCTCTCCTCACAGATACGCAGTATTTT
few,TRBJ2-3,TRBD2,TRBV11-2,CASSSRGEGDTQYF,TGTGCCAGCTCCTCTCGGGGGGAGGGAGATACGCAGTATTTT
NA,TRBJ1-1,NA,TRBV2,CASSLNTEAFF,TGTGCCAGCAGTTTAAACACTGAAGCTTTCTTT
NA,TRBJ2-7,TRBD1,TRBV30,CAWSSDRGQSQYF,TGTGCCTGGAGTTCCGACAGGGGGCAGTCACAGTACTTC
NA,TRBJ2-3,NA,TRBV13,CASGLLVVDTQYF,TGTGCCAGCGGACTCCTAGTGGTAGATACGCAGTATTTT
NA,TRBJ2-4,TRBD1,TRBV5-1,CASSLVQGVEAKNIQYF,TGCGCCAGCAGCTTGGTCCAGGGGGTGGAAGCCAAAAACATTCAGTACTTC
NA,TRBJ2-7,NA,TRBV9,CASSVSGESYEQYF,TGTGCCAGCAGCGTATCCGGGGAATCCTACGAGCAGTACTTC
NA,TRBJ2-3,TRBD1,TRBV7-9,CASSSAGGGTDTQYF,TGTGCCAGCAGCTCAGCAGGGGGCGGCACAGATACGCAGTATTTT
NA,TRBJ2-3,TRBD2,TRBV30,CAWAVGASGTTDTQYF,TGTGCCTGGGCGGTCGGGGCTAGCGGGACCACAGATACGCAGTATTTT
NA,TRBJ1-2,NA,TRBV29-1,CSVGGGLYGYTF,TGCAGCGTTGGTGGGGGACTCTATGGCTACACCTTC
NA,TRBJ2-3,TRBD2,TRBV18,CASSTSGGHTSTDTQYF,TGTGCCAGCTCAACTAGCGGGGGGCATACTAGCACAGATACGCAGTATTTT
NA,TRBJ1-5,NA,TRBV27,CASSSFLGQPQHF,TGTGCCAGCAGTTCTTTCCTCGGTCAGCCCCAGCATTTT
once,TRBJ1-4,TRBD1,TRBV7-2,CASSPQGGLNEKLFF,TGTGCCAGCAGCCCTCAGGGGGGACTTAATGAAAAACTGTTTTTT
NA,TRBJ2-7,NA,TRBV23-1,CASSRKVRTVSYEQYF,TGCGCCAGCAGTCGTAAGGTGAGGACAGTCTCCTACGAGCAGTACTTC
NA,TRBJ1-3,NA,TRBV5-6,CASSLRPGAGNTIYF,TGTGCCAGCAGCTTGAGGCCAGGGGCTGGAAACACCATATATTTT
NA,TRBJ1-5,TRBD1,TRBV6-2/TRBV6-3,CASSRRRQQGNPQPQHF,TGTGCCAGCAGCCGCAGAAGACAACAGGGGAACCCTCAGCCCCAGCATTTT
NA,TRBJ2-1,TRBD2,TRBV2,CASSEQIAGAGEQFF,TGTGCCAGCAGTGAACAAATAGCGGGTGCCGGTGAGCAGTTCTTC
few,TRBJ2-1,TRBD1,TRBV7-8,CASSYTAGGPYNEQFF,TGTGCCAGCAGTTATACCGCAGGGGGCCCTTACAATGAGCAGTTCTTC
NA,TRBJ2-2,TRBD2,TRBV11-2,CASSVAGGNTGELFF,TGTGCCAGCAGCGTAGCGGGGGGGAACACCGGGGAGCTGTTTTTT
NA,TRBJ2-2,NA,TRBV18,CASSPGTPDTGELFF,TGTGCCAGCTCACCAGGGACACCGGACACCGGGGAGCTGTTTTTT
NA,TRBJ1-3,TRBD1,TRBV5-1,CASSLLGGNSGNTIYF,TGCGCCAGCAGCTTGTTAGGGGGCAACTCTGGAAACACCATATATTTT
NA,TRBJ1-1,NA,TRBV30,CAWSLAGGAFF,TGTGCCTGGAGCCTCGCGGGGGGAGCTTTCTTT
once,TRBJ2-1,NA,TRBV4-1,CASSLRGPSGGRHEQFF,TGCGCCAGCAGCCTGAGGGGGCCTAGCGGAGGGAGGCATGAGCAGTTCTTC